This T cell receptor beta chain was recovered during a study of quantifying T cell responses using KT2 cells. At the level of the study: RNA was reverse transcribed with TCR alpha and beta constant-region primers. Estimated efficiency of the T4 ligation step was above 9.5% under optimum conditions. The second PCR ran as a qPCR until a predetermined fluorescence threshold was reached. Study conclusions and caveats: Detection of KT2 sequences held at the lowest tested level, about one cell per 100,000 PBMC.

Each cDNA got a UMI-containing oligo ligated at its 3' end. An equimolar mix of RC1.1 and RC1.2 primed the beta chain across TRBC1 and TRBC2. TCRdb itself ran the UMI-ligation and nested PCR reads through MiXCR, one entry per CDR3 protein. The sample lists tens of thousands of distinct CDR3 sequences; 12% were seen once. KT2, a clone with a known TCR, was spiked into unfractionated PBMC. About this clonotype: The antigen remains undetermined. One base away lies a much larger clone, so this may be a sequencing read error.

Sequencing input: PBMCs spiked with cells of the T cell clone KT2. This clonotype was sampled from a human donor.

CDR3 nucleotide sequence: TGTGCCAGCAGCCAAGAGTCGAGAAATGAGCAGTTCTTC. Its translation is CASSQESRNEQFF. The chain carries TRBV4-2 and TRBJ2-1; D uncertain. This CDR3 is 13 amino acids long. Trimming took off 0 bases at V and 7 bases at J, with 7 bases between the two ends. Germline V lookup: CDR1 LGHNA, CDR2 YNFKEQ.